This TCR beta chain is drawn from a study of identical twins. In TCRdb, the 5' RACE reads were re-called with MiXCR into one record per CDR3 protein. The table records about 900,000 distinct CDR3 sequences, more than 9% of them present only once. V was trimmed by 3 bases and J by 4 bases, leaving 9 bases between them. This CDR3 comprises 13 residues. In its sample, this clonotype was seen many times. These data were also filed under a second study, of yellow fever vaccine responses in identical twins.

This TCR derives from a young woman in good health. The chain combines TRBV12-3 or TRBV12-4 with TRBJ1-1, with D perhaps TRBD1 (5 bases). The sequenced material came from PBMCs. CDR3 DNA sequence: TGTGCCAGCAGTTTTTTTGGGGGCACTGAAGCTTTCTTT. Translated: CASSFFGGTEAFF.